Listed below are T cell receptor beta chains from one sample, sequenced in a study of blood T cell repertoires in COVID-19. Repertoires were generated with immunoSEQ multiplex PCR, while TCRdb's copy carries only in-frame clones and drops some. This sample has about 32,000 clones, with 75% to 90% found just once. The sequenced sample consisted of peripheral blood. The origin of the receptors is a man aged 60-69 years with active or convalescent COVID-19. The conserved cysteine and the conserved F or W are not part of the CDR3 here. Fields, in order: J gene, V gene, CDR3 length, CDR3 protein.

TRBJ2-2 TRBV5-4 15 ASSLLAGGPNTGELF
TRBJ1-6 TRBV28 14 ASSPRQGGGDSPLH
TRBJ2-1 TRBV12-3/TRBV12-4 9 ASSPSGEQF
TRBJ1-1 TRBV5-6 12 ASSWGLENTEAF
TRBJ2-1 TRBV2 15 ASSPEPSGRVRNEQF
TRBJ2-5 TRBV4-3 16 ASSQDLASGSYFETQY
TRBJ2-5 TRBV6-6 11 ASSPWTPETQY
TRBJ1-1 TRBV7-7 15 ASSLEGRTVPNTEAF
TRBJ2-3 TRBV9 14 ASSVVAATSTDTQY
TRBJ1-1 TRBV5-6 11 ASTTGPNTEAF
TRBJ1-6 TRBV19 14 ASSPQGNGPNSPLH
TRBJ1-1 TRBV6-6 14 ASSYGRQGGNTEAF
TRBJ1-1 TRBV7-2 13 ASSPITGGYTEAF
TRBJ1-1 TRBV6-6 12 ASRIEQVNTEAF
TRBJ2-2 TRBV19 14 ASSNKGQVFTGELF
TRBJ1-5 TRBV28 12 ASSLVTGGQPQH
TRBJ2-1 TRBV5-1 13 ASSLGTNLLNEQF
TRBJ1-4 TRBV11-2 12 ASSQTGTGRKLF
TRBJ2-3 TRBV7-2 12 ASSPGLEVHTQY
TRBJ2-3 TRBV2 12 TSRKGVVTDTQY
TRBJ1-2 TRBV5-4 12 ASSPGQGNYGYT
TRBJ1-2 TRBV18 13 ASSPGGTGGADYT
TRBJ2-1 TRBV29-1 13 SVNRGREAYNEQF
TRBJ1-5 TRBV6-1 14 ASSEIRRAGGQPQH
TRBJ1-6 TRBV6-2/TRBV6-3 11 ASSRGHNSPLH
TRBJ2-1 TRBV3-1/TRBV3-2 13 ASSPLGLAYNEQF
TRBJ1-5 TRBV4-1 16 ASSQHWGQERHNQPQH
TRBJ1-2 TRBV28 11 ASSLTGMGGYT
TRBJ1-2 TRBV3-1/TRBV3-2 12 ASSQPQGNYGYT
TRBJ2-4 TRBV19 12 ASSDRTGPNIQY
TRBJ1-1 TRBV4-3 13 ASSSRDRVETEAF
TRBJ2-1 TRBV12-3/TRBV12-4 10 ASSLEANEQF
TRBJ1-3 TRBV3-1/TRBV3-2 11 ASSEGAANTIY
TRBJ1-2 TRBV5-1 14 ASTPMGGARAYGYT
TRBJ2-1 TRBV7-8 10 ASSPDWNEQF
TRBJ2-5 TRBV5-4 12 ASSWREVGATQY
TRBJ2-5 TRBV28 9 ASSPRETQY
TRBJ1-1 TRBV24-1 11 ATIGGSKDEAF
TRBJ2-2 TRBV5-6 11 ASSFAGTGELF
TRBJ1-2 TRBV6-5 10 ASSRTGDGYT
TRBJ1-1 TRBV6-5 12 ASSSSGRGTEAF
TRBJ2-2 TRBV7-6 11 ASSFNYGGELF
TRBJ1-5 TRBV5-5 11 ASSFWPGQPQH
TRBJ2-5 TRBV6-1 14 ASSEAPGTGQETQY
TRBJ1-5 TRBV7-2 11 ASSFETLQPQH
TRBJ2-1 TRBV5-4 14 ASSRPGLAGYNEQF
TRBJ2-1 TRBV6-4 14 ASSDLLAQLDNEQF
TRBJ2-1 TRBV3-1/TRBV3-2 14 ASSQDPWTGIVEQF
TRBJ1-5 TRBV3-1/TRBV3-2 14 ASSQGTGGFMQPQH